This TCR beta chain was profiled in a study of T cell changes during pregnancy in multiple sclerosis. This clone has only one observation. Assay used: immunoSEQ multiplex PCR; TCRdb lists only in-frame clones, some missing. The profile shows 45,000 to 55,000 clones, roughly nine tenths of them singletons. This CDR3 is built from 15 residues. Germline CDR1 and CDR2: MNHEY and SMNVEV (reference sequence). The ends lost 6 bases at V and 7 bases at J; junction bases unmatched: 6. The sequencing used peripheral blood, collected in the first trimester of pregnancy. This clonotype originated in a female donor in good health, enrolled as a control in a pregnancy study. This chain connects TRBV27 to TRBJ2-1, with 13 bases fitting TRBD2. The CDR3 reads CASSFGTSGMNEQFF. The CDR3 DNA sequence: TGTGCCAGCAGCTTTGGGACTAGCGGGATGAATGAGCAGTTCTTC.